A selection of T cell receptor beta chains follows, all from one sample in a study of blood T cells in healthy people across ages. MiXCR was run by TCRdb on the 5' RACE reads, yielding one entry per CDR3 protein. The sample comprises about 840,000 distinct CDR3 sequences, 25% to 30% of which are singletons, and roughly 10% rests with the top ten. The data were also submitted as part of a second study, on T cells of mothers and their children.

The sequenced sample consisted of blood. The receptors here all came from a woman aged 40 to 55 in good health. The CDR3 runs from the conserved cysteine through the conserved F or W. Each record gives: V gene, J gene, CDR3 protein.

v_call: TRBV15; j_call: .; cdr3_aa: CATSSLLGSEQYF
v_call: TRBV7-9; j_call: TRBJ2-1; cdr3_aa: CASSAPRPSNEQFF
v_call: TRBV5-6; j_call: TRBJ1-2; cdr3_aa: CASSSSLPFGAGEYDYGYTF
v_call: TRBV4-3; j_call: TRBJ2-6; cdr3_aa: CASSIRKGQGAGANVLTF
v_call: TRBV7-2; j_call: TRBJ2-1; cdr3_aa: CASSAHLAGDPSYNEQFF
v_call: TRBV12-3/TRBV12-4; j_call: TRBJ2-5; cdr3_aa: CVSSPPAVSSGGETQYF
v_call: TRBV7-2; j_call: TRBJ2-5; cdr3_aa: CASISGGPRETQYF
v_call: TRBV7-6; j_call: TRBJ2-1; cdr3_aa: CASSLGSGPYNEQFF
v_call: TRBV7-2; j_call: TRBJ2-3; cdr3_aa: CVSSSSRDRVSSTDTQYF
v_call: TRBV10-3; j_call: TRBJ2-1; cdr3_aa: CAISERGLAGAVDEQFF
v_call: TRBV7-9; j_call: TRBJ1-2; cdr3_aa: CASSLAWRDGYTF
v_call: TRBV3-1; j_call: TRBJ1-2; cdr3_aa: CASSQEEGRYGYTF
v_call: TRBV12-3/TRBV12-4; j_call: TRBJ2-6; cdr3_aa: CASTYRVSGANVLTF
v_call: TRBV5-1; j_call: TRBJ2-1; cdr3_aa: CASSPAASGGYNEQFF
v_call: TRBV29-1; j_call: TRBJ2-7; cdr3_aa: CSVEGTGNYEQYF
v_call: TRBV2; j_call: TRBJ1-1; cdr3_aa: CASSVDREAFF
v_call: TRBV19; j_call: TRBJ1-5; cdr3_aa: CASSIDNQPQHF
v_call: TRBV7-8; j_call: TRBJ2-7; cdr3_aa: CASSQQTDFGEQYF
v_call: TRBV7-2; j_call: TRBJ2-1; cdr3_aa: CASSPYTFSYNEQFF
v_call: TRBV28; j_call: TRBJ2-1; cdr3_aa: CASSSGLAGGSSYNEQFF
v_call: TRBV5-1; j_call: TRBJ1-5; cdr3_aa: CASSLPGQGAEQPQHF
v_call: TRBV2; j_call: TRBJ2-3; cdr3_aa: CASMFGTDTQYF
v_call: TRBV20-1; j_call: TRBJ1-4; cdr3_aa: CSARDRHRGYEKLFF
v_call: TRBV15; j_call: TRBJ2-7; cdr3_aa: CATSRAPGGLYEQYF
v_call: TRBV7-2; j_call: TRBJ1-2; cdr3_aa: CASSLGGGPPGYGYTF
v_call: TRBV5-1; j_call: TRBJ2-1; cdr3_aa: CASSWGRNNEQFF
v_call: TRBV7-3; j_call: TRBJ2-1; cdr3_aa: CASSLTGAGVNEQFF
v_call: TRBV7-2; j_call: TRBJ2-3; cdr3_aa: CASSPVGGGGFTDTQYF
v_call: TRBV10-3; j_call: TRBJ2-1; cdr3_aa: CAISLDSQGYNEQFF
v_call: TRBV28; j_call: TRBJ2-3; cdr3_aa: CAGNRGADTQYF
v_call: TRBV5-1; j_call: TRBJ2-7; cdr3_aa: CASSPPHASFEQYF
v_call: TRBV5-1; j_call: TRBJ2-7; cdr3_aa: CASSPGDDSYEQYF
v_call: TRBV20-1; j_call: .; cdr3_aa: CSARRAGARADEQYF
v_call: TRBV27; j_call: TRBJ1-2; cdr3_aa: CASSLGTGGSYGYTF
v_call: TRBV5-6; j_call: TRBJ2-1; cdr3_aa: CASSLEYPNRDSNEQFF
v_call: TRBV5-6; j_call: TRBJ2-3; cdr3_aa: CASSLNPGLGTDTQYF
v_call: TRBV6-5; j_call: TRBJ2-3; cdr3_aa: CASSHRPTDTQYF
v_call: TRBV29-1; j_call: TRBJ2-7; cdr3_aa: CSVAQQGYEQYF
v_call: TRBV7-2; j_call: TRBJ1-2; cdr3_aa: CASSNDRNAYGYTF
v_call: TRBV7-2; j_call: TRBJ2-4; cdr3_aa: CASSPTSGGANEQYF
v_call: TRBV20-1; j_call: TRBJ2-1; cdr3_aa: CSARGSRGLYNEQFF
v_call: TRBV24-1; j_call: TRBJ2-3; cdr3_aa: CATSAGQGAWSDTQYF
v_call: TRBV5-1; j_call: TRBJ2-7; cdr3_aa: CASSLTHSYEQYF
v_call: TRBV9; j_call: TRBJ2-7; cdr3_aa: CASSVGVNSYEQYF
v_call: TRBV18; j_call: TRBJ2-5; cdr3_aa: CASSPRTADQETQYF
v_call: TRBV20-1; j_call: TRBJ2-7; cdr3_aa: CSRDRDHEQYF
v_call: TRBV7-2; j_call: TRBJ2-5; cdr3_aa: CAIAKGGQETQYF
v_call: TRBV2; j_call: TRBJ2-1; cdr3_aa: CASRRLAGGYNEQFF
v_call: TRBV20-1; j_call: TRBJ2-7; cdr3_aa: CSASPTESSYEQYF